This T cell receptor beta chain is drawn from a study of T cells in Graves' hyperthyroidism and ophthalmopathy. Study-level points and caveats: Ophthalmopathy, as predicted by the model, came a median around 7 months after the prediction. Most thyroid clonotypes that were expanded above 0.001 also turned up in blood. A 13 V-J signature model discriminated ophthalmopathy versus stable hyperthyroidism.

TCR beta CDR3 sequences were amplified from RNA transcripts. A set of HTBI primers served as the primers for a first-round RT-PCR of the TCR CDR3. MiXCR was run by TCRdb on the multiplex PCR reads, yielding one entry per CDR3 protein. The sample carries approximately 520,000 distinct CDR3 sequences, less than 25% recorded once. Remarks on this clonotype: Its target is unknown.

Unmatched junction bases numbered 3, after V lost 3 bases and J lost 1 base. The length of the CDR3 is 14 residues. The V gene's germline CDR1 is SNHLY and CDR2 FYNNEI. The PBMCs had their origin in around 9.1 ml of fresh peripheral blood. The chain has TRBV2 and TRBJ2-7; 7 bases align to TRBD1. The sequence was collected from a man between 18 and 29 years old with Graves' hyperthyroidism. The sequencing input was blood. The CDR3 loop is CASSDQGVSYEQYF. Here the CDR3 DNA reads TGTGCCAGCAGTGACCAGGGGGTATCCTACGAGCAGTACTTC.